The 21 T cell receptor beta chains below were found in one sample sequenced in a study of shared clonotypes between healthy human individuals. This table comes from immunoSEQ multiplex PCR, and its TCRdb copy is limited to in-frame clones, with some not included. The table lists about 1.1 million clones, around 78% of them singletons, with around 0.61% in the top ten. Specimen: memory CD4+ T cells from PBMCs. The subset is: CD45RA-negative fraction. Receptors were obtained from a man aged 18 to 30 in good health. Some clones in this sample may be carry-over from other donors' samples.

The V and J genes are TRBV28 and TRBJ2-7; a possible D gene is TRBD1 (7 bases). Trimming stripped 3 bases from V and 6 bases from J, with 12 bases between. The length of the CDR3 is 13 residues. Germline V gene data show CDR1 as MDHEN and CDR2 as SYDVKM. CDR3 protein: CASSLTGTGEQYF. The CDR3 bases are TGTGCCAGCAGTTTGACAGGGACTGGCGAGCAGTACTTC.

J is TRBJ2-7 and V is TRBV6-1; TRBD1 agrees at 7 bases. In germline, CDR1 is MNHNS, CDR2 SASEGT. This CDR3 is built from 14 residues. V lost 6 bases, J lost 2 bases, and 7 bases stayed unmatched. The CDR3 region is CASSSGTVTYEQYF. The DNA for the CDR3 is TGTGCCAGCAGCTCCGGGACAGTTACCTACGAGCAGTACTTC.

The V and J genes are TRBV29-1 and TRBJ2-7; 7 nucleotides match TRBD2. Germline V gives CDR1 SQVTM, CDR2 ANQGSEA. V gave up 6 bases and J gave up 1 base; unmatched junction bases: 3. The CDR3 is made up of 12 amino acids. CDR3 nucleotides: TGCAGCGTCGGACTAGAATCCTACGAGCAGTACTTC. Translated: CSVGLESYEQYF.

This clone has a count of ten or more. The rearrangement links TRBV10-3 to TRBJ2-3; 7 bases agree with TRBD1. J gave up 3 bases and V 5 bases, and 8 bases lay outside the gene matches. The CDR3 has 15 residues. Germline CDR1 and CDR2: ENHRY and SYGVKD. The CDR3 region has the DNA TGTGCCATCAGTTCCGACAGGGTATCTACAGATACGCAGTATTTT. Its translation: CAISSDRVSTDTQYF.

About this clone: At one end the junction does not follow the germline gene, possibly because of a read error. The CDR3 sequence: CAGSPGTASCEQYF. CDR3 bases: TGTGCCGGCAGCCCCGGGACAGCCTCCTGCGAGCAGTACTTC. The J gene is TRBJ2-7, the V gene TRBV9; 7 bases are shared with TRBD1. The CDR3 totals 14 residues. Germline CDR1 SGDLS, CDR2 YYNGEE.

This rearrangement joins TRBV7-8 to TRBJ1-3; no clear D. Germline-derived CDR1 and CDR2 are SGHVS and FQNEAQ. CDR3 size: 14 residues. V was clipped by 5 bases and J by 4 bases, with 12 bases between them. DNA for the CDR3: TGTGCCAGCAGCCCTTTGACGGGGGGAAACACCATATATTTT. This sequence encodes CASSPLTGGNTIYF.

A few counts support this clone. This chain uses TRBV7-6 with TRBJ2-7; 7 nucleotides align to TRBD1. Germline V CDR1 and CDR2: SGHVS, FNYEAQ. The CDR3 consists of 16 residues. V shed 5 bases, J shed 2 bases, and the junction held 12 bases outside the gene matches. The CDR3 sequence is CASSPDRARSTYEQYF. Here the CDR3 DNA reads TGTGCCAGCAGCCCCGACAGGGCCAGGTCCACCTACGAGCAGTACTTC.

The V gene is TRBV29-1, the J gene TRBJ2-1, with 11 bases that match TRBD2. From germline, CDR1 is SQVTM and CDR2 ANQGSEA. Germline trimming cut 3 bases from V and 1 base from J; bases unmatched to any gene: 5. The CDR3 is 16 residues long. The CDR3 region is CSVDRSGRGSYNEQFF. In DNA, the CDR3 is TGCAGCGTTGACCGTAGCGGGAGGGGGTCCTACAATGAGCAGTTCTTC.

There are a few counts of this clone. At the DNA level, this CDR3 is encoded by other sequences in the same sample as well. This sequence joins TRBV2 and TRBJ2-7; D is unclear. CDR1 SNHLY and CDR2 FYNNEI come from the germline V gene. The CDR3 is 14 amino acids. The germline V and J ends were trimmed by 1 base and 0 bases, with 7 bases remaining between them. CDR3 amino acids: CASSEDRSSYEQYF. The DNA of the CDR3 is TGTGCCAGCAGTGAAGATCGTAGCTCCTACGAGCAGTACTTC.

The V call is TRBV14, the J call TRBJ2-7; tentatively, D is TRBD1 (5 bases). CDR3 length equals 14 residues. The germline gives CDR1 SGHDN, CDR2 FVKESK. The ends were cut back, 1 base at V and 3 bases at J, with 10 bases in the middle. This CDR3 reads CASSQAARDYEQYF. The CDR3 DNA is TGTGCCAGCAGCCAAGCTGCCAGGGACTACGAGCAGTACTTC.

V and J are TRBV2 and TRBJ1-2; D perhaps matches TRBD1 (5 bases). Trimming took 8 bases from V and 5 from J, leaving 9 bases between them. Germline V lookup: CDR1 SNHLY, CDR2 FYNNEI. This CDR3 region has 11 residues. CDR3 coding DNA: TGTGCCAGCGGGGCAGGGTATGGCTACACCTTC. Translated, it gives CASGAGYGYTF.

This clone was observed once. The CDR3 protein is CAWTHTDTGYGYTF. The CDR3 DNA is TGTGCCTGGACTCACACAGACACGGGCTATGGCTACACCTTC. V is TRBV30 and J is TRBJ1-2; D remains ambiguous. Germline CDR1 reads GTSNPN; CDR2 reads SVGIG (reference sequence). The CDR3 runs 14 residues. Trimming cost V 4 bases and J 4 bases, with 16 bases left between them.

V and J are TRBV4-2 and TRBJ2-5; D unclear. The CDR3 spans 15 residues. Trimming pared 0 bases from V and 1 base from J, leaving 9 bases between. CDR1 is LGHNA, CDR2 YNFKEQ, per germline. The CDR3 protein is CASSQDSDPQETQYF. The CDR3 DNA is TGTGCCAGCAGCCAAGACTCGGATCCCCAAGAGACCCAGTACTTC.

DNA for the CDR3: TGTGCCAGCAGACAAATAGCTAGAGGCACAGATACGCAGTATTTT. This sequence encodes CASRQIARGTDTQYF. The rearrangement joins TRBV28 to TRBJ2-3; D gene ambiguous. The CDR3 sequence is 15 residues long. Per germline, CDR1 MDHEN and CDR2 SYDVKM. Trimming removed 6 bases from V and 1 base from J, with 14 bases in between.

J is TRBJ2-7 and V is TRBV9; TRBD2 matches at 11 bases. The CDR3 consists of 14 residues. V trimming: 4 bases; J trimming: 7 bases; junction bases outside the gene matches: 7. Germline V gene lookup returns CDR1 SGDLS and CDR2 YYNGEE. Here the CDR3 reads CASSPTSGRGEQYF. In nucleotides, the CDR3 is TGTGCCAGCAGCCCAACTAGCGGGAGAGGGGAGCAGTACTTC.

The CDR3 here is CASSLGVAGGETQYF. As DNA, the CDR3 is TGCGCCAGCAGCCTGGGGGTAGCGGGAGGAGAGACCCAGTACTTC. The rearrangement uses TRBV5-1 and TRBJ2-5; 10 positions agree with TRBD2. This CDR3 is built from 15 residues. Germline lookup yields CDR1 SGHRS and CDR2 YFSETQ. Trimming took 4 bases from V and 4 from J; bases not matched to a gene: 7.

This chain's CDR3 is CASVRDSHYEQYF. The CDR3 coding sequence is TGTGCCAGCGTCCGGGACAGCCATTACGAGCAGTACTTC. This sequence joins TRBV6-1 and TRBJ2-7; 7 bases agree with TRBD1. There are 13 residues in the CDR3. J gave up 4 bases and V 8 bases, and 8 bases lay outside the gene matches. Per the germline V gene, CDR1 is MNHNS and CDR2 is SASEGT.

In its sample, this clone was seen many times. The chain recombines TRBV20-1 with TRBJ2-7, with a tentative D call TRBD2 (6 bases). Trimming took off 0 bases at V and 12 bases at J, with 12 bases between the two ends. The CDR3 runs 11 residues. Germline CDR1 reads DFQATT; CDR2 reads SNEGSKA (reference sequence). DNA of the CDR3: TGCAGTGCTAGAGATGTGGAGGAGGGGTACTTC. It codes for CSARDVEEGYF.

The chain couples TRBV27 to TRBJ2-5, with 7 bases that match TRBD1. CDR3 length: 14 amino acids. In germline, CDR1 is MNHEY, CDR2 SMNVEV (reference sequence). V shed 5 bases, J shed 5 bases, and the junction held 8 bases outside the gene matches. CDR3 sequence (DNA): TGTGCCAGCAGTACCAGACAGGGTGTGGAGACCCAGTACTTC. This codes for CASSTRQGVETQYF.

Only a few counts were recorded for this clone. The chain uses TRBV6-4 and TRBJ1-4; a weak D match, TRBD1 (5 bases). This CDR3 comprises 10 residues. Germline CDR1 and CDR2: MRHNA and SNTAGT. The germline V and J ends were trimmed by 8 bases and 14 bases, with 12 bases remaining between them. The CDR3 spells CASAGRQLFF. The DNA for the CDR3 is TGTGCCAGCGCGGGACGCCAGCTGTTTTTT.

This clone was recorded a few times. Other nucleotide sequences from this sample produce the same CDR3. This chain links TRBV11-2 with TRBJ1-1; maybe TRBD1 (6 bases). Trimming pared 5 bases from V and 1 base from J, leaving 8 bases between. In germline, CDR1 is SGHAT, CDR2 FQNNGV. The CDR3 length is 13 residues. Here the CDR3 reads CASSQDRNTEAFF. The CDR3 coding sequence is TGTGCCAGCAGCCAGGACAGGAACACTGAAGCTTTCTTT.